This TCR beta chain was recorded in a study of shared clonotypes between healthy human individuals. At the level of the study: Donors were a couple of women and a few men aged 18 to 49. CD4 naive and CD4 memory each took three plates per donor, while CD8 naive took two and CD8 memory one.

Sorted-subset replicate PCR reactions were performed with about 200 ng DNA, corresponding to tens of thousands of T cell genomes. Profiling relied on immunoSEQ multiplex PCR, and the TCRdb table lists in-frame clones only, not all of them. The repertoire includes more than 2 million clones, roughly 95% of them detected once, and around 1.8% sits in the top ten. The germline V and J ends were trimmed by 6 bases and 2 bases, with 10 bases remaining between them. The CDR3 has 13 residues. Germline CDR1 is MNHEY and CDR2 is SMNVEV (reference sequence). Naive CD8 populations comprised CD45RO-negative cells positively selected for CCR7, excluding terminally differentiated effector memory CD45RA+ cells.

The clonotype originates from a man aged 18 to 29 in good health. Some clones in this sample may be carry-over from other donors' samples. The chain uses TRBV27 and TRBJ2-5, with a tentative D call TRBD2 (5 bases). The sample taken for sequencing was naive CD8+ T cells from PBMCs. The DNA for the CDR3 is TGTGCCAGCAGCCGGAGGCCGCAAGAGACCCAGTACTTC. Translation gives CASSRRPQETQYF.